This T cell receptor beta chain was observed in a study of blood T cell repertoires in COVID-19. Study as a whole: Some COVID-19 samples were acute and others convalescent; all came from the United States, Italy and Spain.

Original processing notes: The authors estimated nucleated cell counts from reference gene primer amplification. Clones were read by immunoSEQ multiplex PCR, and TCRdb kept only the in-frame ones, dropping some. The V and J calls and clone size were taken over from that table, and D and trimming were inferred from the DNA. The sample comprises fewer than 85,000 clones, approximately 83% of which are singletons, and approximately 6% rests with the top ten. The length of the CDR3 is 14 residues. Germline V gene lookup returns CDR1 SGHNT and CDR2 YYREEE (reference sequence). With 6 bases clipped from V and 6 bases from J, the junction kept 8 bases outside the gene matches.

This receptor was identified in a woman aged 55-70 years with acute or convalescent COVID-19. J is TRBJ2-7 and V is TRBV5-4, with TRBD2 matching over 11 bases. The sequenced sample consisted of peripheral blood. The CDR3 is CASMLAGGRSEQYF. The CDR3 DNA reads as TGTGCCAGCATGCTAGCGGGGGGCCGGAGCGAGCAGTACTTC.